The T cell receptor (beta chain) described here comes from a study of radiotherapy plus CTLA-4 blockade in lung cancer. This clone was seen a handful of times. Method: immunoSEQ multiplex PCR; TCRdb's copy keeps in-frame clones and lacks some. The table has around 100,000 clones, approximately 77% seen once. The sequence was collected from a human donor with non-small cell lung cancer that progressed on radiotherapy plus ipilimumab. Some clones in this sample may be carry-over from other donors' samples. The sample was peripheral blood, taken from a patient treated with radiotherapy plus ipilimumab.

The CDR3 sequence: CASSWILNYGYTF. In DNA form, the CDR3 reads TGTGCCAGCAGCTGGATCCTTAACTATGGCTACACCTTC. The rearrangement joins TRBV7-9 to TRBJ1-2; D is ambiguous. Germline V CDR1 and CDR2: SEHNR, FQNEAQ (reference sequence). V was pared by 4 bases and J by 1 base, with 7 bases between. This CDR3 comprises 13 residues.